Below are 26 T cell receptor beta chains sequenced from a single sample in a study of OX40 agonist ivuxolimab in advanced cancers. Clones were sequenced by immunoSEQ multiplex PCR, and TCRdb holds only the in-frame ones, with some missing. Altogether around 66,000 clones are present, 85% being singletons, with the ten largest covering 3.5% to 4.5%. The source was CD4+ or CD8+ T cells sorted from blood, collected in a trial of the OX40 agonist ivuxolimab. These receptors all come from an adult with an advanced solid tumor such as melanoma, head and neck, liver or kidney cancer.

This clone was counted only a few times. This sequence joins TRBV6-5 and TRBJ2-3, with D possibly matching TRBD2 (7 bases). The germline gives CDR1 MNHEY, CDR2 SVGAGI. V lost 4 bases and J 0 bases, leaving 11 bases between the germline ends. The CDR3 totals 15 residues. As DNA, the CDR3 is TGTGCCAGCAGTTTTGGGGGGGCTAGCACAGATACGCAGTATTTT. Translation gives CASSFGGASTDTQYF.

V is TRBV5-1 and J is TRBJ2-1; D perhaps matches TRBD2 (5 bases). The ends were cut back, 3 bases at V and 2 bases at J, with 18 bases in the middle. This CDR3 region has 17 residues. Germline CDR1 is SGHRS and CDR2 is YFSETQ. DNA of the CDR3: TGCGCCAGCAGCTCCGACACATTTCTTAGCGCCTACAATGAGCAGTTCTTC. It is translated as CASSSDTFLSAYNEQFF.

A word on this clone: One end of the junction fails to match germline, which may point to a read error. The V and J genes are TRBV5-4 and TRBJ1-1; D call uncertain. Germline values: CDR1 SGHNT, CDR2 YYREEE (reference sequence). The CDR3 runs to 14 residues. The CDR3 coding sequence is TGTGCCAGCACCTTGCAGGCGGGGAATACTGAAGCTTTCTTT. Its protein product is CASTLQAGNTEAFF.

The chain couples TRBV5-5 to TRBJ1-4, with TRBD1 as a possible D gene (6 bases). The CDR3 totals 15 residues. Germline V gene data show CDR1 as SGHKS and CDR2 as YYEKEE (reference sequence). Trimming stripped 4 bases from V and 4 bases from J, with 14 bases between. CDR3 loop: CASSAQGLSNEKLFF. The DNA of the CDR3 is TGTGCCAGCAGCGCACAGGGCCTGAGTAATGAAAAACTGTTTTTT. Together with reference TRBV5-5 and TRBJ1-4, the CDR3 gives the full variable domain: DAGVTQSPTHLIKTRGQQVTLRCSPISGHKSVSWYQQVLGQGPQFIFQYYEKEERGRGNFPDRFSARQFPNYSSELNVNALLLGDSALYLCASSAQGLSNEKLFFGSGTQLSVL.

CDR3 nucleotide sequence: TGTGCCAGCAGCTTAGGGGGGACAGGGCTGGTAGGCACTGAAGCTTTCTTT. Translating gives CASSLGGTGLVGTEAFF. The V and J genes are TRBV7-6 and TRBJ1-1; 9 bases fit TRBD1. There are 17 residues in the CDR3. With V trimmed by 1 base and J by 4 bases, 10 bases remained unmatched. Germline CDR1 is SGHVS and CDR2 is FNYEAQ.

The rearrangement joins TRBV30 to TRBJ1-5; no clear D gene. V was trimmed by 4 bases and J by 3 bases, leaving 10 bases between them. Germline V gene lookup returns CDR1 GTSNPN and CDR2 SVGIG (reference sequence). This CDR3 has 13 amino acids. The CDR3 DNA follows: TGTGCCTGGAATGAGGGTCTCAATCAGCCCCAGCATTTT. It encodes CAWNEGLNQPQHF.

The V gene is TRBV6-5, the J gene TRBJ1-1; 11 bases align to TRBD1. J lost 7 bases, V lost 6 bases, and 7 bases had no gene match. The CDR3 length is 14 residues. Germline CDR1 MNHEY, CDR2 SVGAGI. The CDR3 DNA follows: TGTGCCAGCAGCTCACCGGACAGGGGGCTTGAAGCTTTCTTT. It yields the protein CASSSPDRGLEAFF.

V gene TRBV7-8 combines with J gene TRBJ2-2; D not certain. In germline, CDR1 is SGHVS, CDR2 FQNEAQ. This CDR3 has 11 residues. Between the trimmed V and J ends, which lost 6 bases and 1 base, there was a span of 0 bases. As DNA, the CDR3 is TGTGCCAGCAGGAACACCGGGGAGCTGTTTTTT. Translated: CASRNTGELFF.

The chain recombines TRBV5-1 with TRBJ2-7, with 10 bases fitting TRBD2. The CDR3 loop spans 17 amino acids. The germline V gene encodes CDR1 SGHRS and CDR2 YFSETQ. The V gene end was trimmed by 0 bases and the J gene end by 3 bases; junction bases not matched to a gene: 9. The CDR3 region has the DNA TGCGCCAGCAGCTTGGAGCTAGCGGGAGAAATTATCTACGAGCAGTACTTC. Its protein product is CASSLELAGEIIYEQYF.

The V and J genes are TRBV19 and TRBJ2-5; D gene uncertain. This CDR3 region has 12 residues. Trimming removed 1 base from V and 4 bases from J, with 4 bases in between. Germline V gives CDR1 LNHDA, CDR2 SQIVND (reference sequence). CDR3: CASSIAGETQYF. The DNA for the CDR3 is TGTGCCAGTAGTATAGCGGGAGAGACCCAGTACTTC.

The rearrangement links TRBV7-3 to TRBJ1-6; 11 bases are a match to TRBD1. The CDR3 is 17 residues long. Germline values: CDR1 SGHTA, CDR2 FQGTGA. The ends lost 2 bases at V and 6 bases at J; junction bases unmatched: 6. CDR3 DNA: TGTGCCAGCAGCTTACAGGGACAGGGGGTAATTAATTCACCCCTCCACTTT. It yields the protein CASSLQGQGVINSPLHF.

The CDR3 DNA reads TGCAGTGCCACACCCGACAATGAGCAGTTCTTC. It translates to CSATPDNEQFF. The chain is built from TRBV20-1 and TRBJ2-1; D gene uncertain. Germline values: CDR1 DFQATT, CDR2 SNEGSKA (reference sequence). The CDR3 totals 11 residues. Trimming left V 6 bases short and J 5 bases short, with 8 bases between.

This clone was picked up a small number of times. The chain uses TRBV18 and TRBJ1-1, with D perhaps TRBD1 (6 bases). The CDR3 runs to 15 residues. The germline CDR1 and CDR2 sequences are KGHSH and LQKENI. Trimming took 6 bases from V and 5 from J, leaving 19 bases between them. The CDR3 reads CASSPIEQGRTEAFF. The CDR3 region has the DNA TGTGCCAGCTCCCCCATAGAACAGGGTAGGACTGAAGCTTTCTTT.

Here the CDR3 reads CASSWEGGRNSPLHF. In DNA, the CDR3 is TGTGCCAGCAGTTGGGAAGGGGGGAGAAATTCACCCCTCCACTTT. The rearrangement links TRBV6-6 to TRBJ1-6; maybe TRBD1 (6 bases). V lost 4 bases and J lost 7, with 14 bases in between. The CDR3 has 15 amino acids. Germline CDR1 and CDR2: MNHNY and SVGAGI (reference sequence).

Only one count was recorded for this clone. The rearrangement uses TRBV25-1 and TRBJ2-3; D may be TRBD2 (5 bases). Germline V CDR1 and CDR2: MGHDK, SYGVNS. The CDR3 consists of 16 residues. V gave up 5 bases and J gave up 2 bases, with 17 bases separating them. The CDR3 is CASSYSGSSITDTQYF. The DNA of the CDR3 is TGTGCCAGCAGTTATTCGGGGTCTAGTATCACAGATACGCAGTATTTT.

This chain joins TRBV28 and TRBJ1-5, with a tentative D call TRBD1 (6 bases). The CDR3 consists of 15 residues. The germline V gene has CDR1 MDHEN and CDR2 SYDVKM. V was shortened by 9 bases and J by 0 bases, with 15 bases between the two germline ends. CDR3 in amino acids: CASRTAEGSNQPQHF. CDR3 DNA: TGTGCCAGTCGGACAGCCGAGGGTAGCAATCAGCCCCAGCATTTT.

The rearrangement joins TRBV9 to TRBJ2-3; 7 nucleotides agree with TRBD2. The V gene's germline CDR1 is SGDLS and CDR2 YYNGEE. V lost 4 bases and J lost 2; bases outside the gene matches: 7. The CDR3 has 15 residues. This CDR3 reads CASSPRAGPTDTQYF. The CDR3 DNA is TGTGCCAGCAGCCCTCGAGCGGGGCCCACAGATACGCAGTATTTT.

CDR3: CASSLGSRGLSSSYEQYF. In nucleotides, the CDR3 is TGTGCCAGCAGCTTAGGATCTAGGGGACTGTCAAGCTCCTACGAGCAGTACTTC. The V gene is TRBV11-2, the J gene TRBJ2-7; possible D gene TRBD2, 6 bases. Germline values: CDR1 SGHAT, CDR2 FQNNGV. With 1 base removed from V and 0 bases from J, the gap between germline ends came to 19 bases. The CDR3 spans 18 residues.

The J gene is TRBJ1-4, the V gene TRBV6-6, with 8 bases aligning to TRBD1. This CDR3 comprises 15 residues. V gave up 3 bases and J gave up 11 bases; unmatched junction bases: 11. Germline CDR1 MNHNY, CDR2 SVGAGI (reference sequence). In nucleotides, the CDR3 is TGTGCCAGCAGTTATTCCGACAGGGGAGCAGGGAAACTGTTTTTT. It yields the protein CASSYSDRGAGKLFF.

V is TRBV27 and J is TRBJ1-1, with D unclear. With 5 bases removed from V and 3 bases from J, the gap between germline ends came to 10 bases. In germline, CDR1 is MNHEY, CDR2 SMNVEV (reference sequence). The CDR3 is 13 residues long. Written as DNA, the CDR3 is TGTGCCAGCAGTGGAACTGGGGACACTGAAGCTTTCTTT. The encoded protein is CASSGTGDTEAFF.

The gene calls are TRBV7-8 and TRBJ2-3, with TRBD2 matching over 11 bases. Germline CDR1 reads SGHVS; CDR2 reads FQNEAQ. There are 16 residues in the CDR3. Losses at the gene ends were 6 bases for V and 0 bases for J; bases not matched to a gene: 5. The CDR3 protein is CASSQGTSGSTDTQYF. DNA for the CDR3: TGTGCCAGCAGTCAGGGGACTAGCGGCAGCACAGATACGCAGTATTTT.

The chain uses TRBV6-1 and TRBJ2-7; a possible D gene is TRBD1 (5 bases). The V end lost 10 bases, the J end lost 1 base, and 14 bases lay between the germline ends. The CDR3 is 13 residues long. Germline V lookup: CDR1 MNHNS, CDR2 SASEGT. Written as DNA, the CDR3 is TGTGCCACCGCTGTGACAGTGTCCTACGAGCAGTACTTC. Protein product: CATAVTVSYEQYF.

The rearrangement links TRBV11-2 to TRBJ2-5, with 10 bases lining up with TRBD2. V gave up 3 bases and J gave up 3 bases; unmatched junction bases: 1. The germline V gene has CDR1 SGHAT and CDR2 FQNNGV. The CDR3 length is 14 residues. The CDR3 protein is CASSFSGRKETQYF. The CDR3 DNA reads TGTGCCAGCAGCTTTAGCGGGAGGAAAGAGACCCAGTACTTC.

The V and J genes are TRBV4-2 and TRBJ1-1; TRBD1 might be the D (5 bases). Germline V CDR1 and CDR2: LGHNA, YNFKEQ. The CDR3 is made up of 15 amino acids. The germline V and J ends were trimmed by 2 bases and 0 bases, with 10 bases remaining between them. In nucleotides, the CDR3 is TGTGCCAGCAGCCAATCCGGGACGGTGAACACTGAAGCTTTCTTT. As protein: CASSQSGTVNTEAFF.

This sequence joins TRBV30 and TRBJ2-7, with 7 bases identical to TRBD1. The junction had 2 bases not matched to a gene; V was cut back by 3 bases and J by 6 bases. Germline-derived CDR1 and CDR2 are GTSNPN and SVGIG (reference sequence). The CDR3 loop spans 11 amino acids. Written as DNA, the CDR3 is TGTGCCTGGAGCGGGACAGTCGAGCAGTACTTC. Translating gives CAWSGTVEQYF.

In DNA, the CDR3 is TGTGCCAGCACGGCAGAGGGACGGGCTGGCTACACCTTC. Protein: CASTAEGRAGYTF. V is TRBV5-4 and J is TRBJ1-2; weak D call: TRBD1 (5 bases). CDR3 length equals 13 residues. Germline V gene sequence: CDR1 SGHNT, CDR2 YYREEE (reference sequence). With 6 bases removed from V and 7 bases from J, the gap between germline ends came to 16 bases.